What follows describes a single T cell receptor beta chain. The multiple sclerosis control group was made up of treatment-naive patients with stable or active relapsing-remitting disease. cDNA came from about 0.46 to 1 ug RNA primed by random hexamers. Amplification of TCR beta CDR3 was carried out by immunoSEQ multiplex PCR, which covered 54 Vbeta and 13 Jbeta segments. Each CDR3 protein gets one entry after TCRdb re-called the immunoSEQ multiplex PCR reads with MiXCR. Among tens of thousands of distinct CDR3 sequences listed, 91% were seen once. The CDR3 contains 16 residues. Germline CDR1 and CDR2: SGHNT and YYREEE (reference sequence). J lost 6 bases, V lost 3 bases, and 13 bases had no gene match. This entry comes from a study of CD8 T cells in Susac syndrome.

The receptor was derived from a human donor with multiple sclerosis. The specimen sequenced was CD8+ T cells from PBMCs. This sequence joins TRBV5-4 and TRBJ1-2; 8 bases map to TRBD1. This CDR3 reads CASSYTKLTGDNGYTF. As DNA, the CDR3 is TGTGCCAGCAGCTACACCAAACTGACAGGGGATAATGGCTACACCTTC.